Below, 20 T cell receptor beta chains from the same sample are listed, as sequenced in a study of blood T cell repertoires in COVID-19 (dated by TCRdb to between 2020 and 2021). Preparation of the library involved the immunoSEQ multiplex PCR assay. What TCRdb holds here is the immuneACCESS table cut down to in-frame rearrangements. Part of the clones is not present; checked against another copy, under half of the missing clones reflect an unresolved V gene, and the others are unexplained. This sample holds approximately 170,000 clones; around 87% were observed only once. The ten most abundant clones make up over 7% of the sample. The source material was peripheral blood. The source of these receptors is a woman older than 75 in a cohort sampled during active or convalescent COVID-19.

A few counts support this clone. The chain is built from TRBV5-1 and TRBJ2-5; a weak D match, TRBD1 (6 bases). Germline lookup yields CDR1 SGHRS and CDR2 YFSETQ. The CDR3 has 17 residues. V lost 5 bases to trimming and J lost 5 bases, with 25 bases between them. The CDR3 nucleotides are TGCGCCAGCAGGGCGAAGCCTACAGGGCGAGGTATCGAGACCCAGTACTTC. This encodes CASRAKPTGRGIETQYF. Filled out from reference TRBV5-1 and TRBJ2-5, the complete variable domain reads KAGVTQTPRYLIKTRGQQVTLSCSPISGHRSVSWYQQTPGQGLQFLFEYFSETQRNKGNFPGRFSGRQFSNSRSEMNVSTLELGDSALYLCASRAKPTGRGIETQYFGPGTRLLVL.

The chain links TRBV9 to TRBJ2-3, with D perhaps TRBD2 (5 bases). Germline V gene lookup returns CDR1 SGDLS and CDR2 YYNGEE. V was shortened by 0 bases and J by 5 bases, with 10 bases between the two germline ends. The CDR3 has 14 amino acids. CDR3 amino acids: CASSVARVEDTQYF. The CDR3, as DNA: TGTGCCAGCAGCGTAGCGCGGGTTGAAGATACGCAGTATTTT.

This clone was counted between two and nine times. The CDR3 protein is CASTTQGSSGNTIYF. For the CDR3, the DNA is TGTGCCAGCACTACACAGGGGAGCTCTGGAAACACCATATATTTT. The V and J genes are TRBV3-1 (or the pseudogene TRBV3-2) and TRBJ1-3; TRBD1 aligns across 7 bases. The germline V gene encodes CDR1 LGHDT and CDR2 YNNKEL (reference sequence). The CDR3 is 15 residues long. V lost 7 bases to trimming and J lost 0 bases; unmatched junction nucleotides: 6.

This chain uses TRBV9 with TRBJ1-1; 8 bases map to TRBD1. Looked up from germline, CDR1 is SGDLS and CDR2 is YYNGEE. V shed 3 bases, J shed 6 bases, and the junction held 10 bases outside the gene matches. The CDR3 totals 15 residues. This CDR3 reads CASSAGQGIGAEAFF. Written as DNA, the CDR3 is TGTGCCAGCAGCGCCGGACAGGGAATCGGGGCTGAAGCTTTCTTT.

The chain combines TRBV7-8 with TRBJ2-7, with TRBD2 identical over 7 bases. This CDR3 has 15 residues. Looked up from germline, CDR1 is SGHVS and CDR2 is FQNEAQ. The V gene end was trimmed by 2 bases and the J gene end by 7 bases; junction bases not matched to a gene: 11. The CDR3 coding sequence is TGTGCCAGCAGCTTAAAGCGGGGTAAGGTTGAAGAGCAGTACTTC. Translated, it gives CASSLKRGKVEEQYF. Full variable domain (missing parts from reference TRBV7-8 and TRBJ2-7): GAGVSQSPRYKVAKRGQDVALRCDPISGHVSLFWYQQALGQGPEFLTYFQNEAQLDKSGLPSDRFFAERPEGSVSTLKIQRTQQEDSAVYLCASSLKRGKVEEQYFGPGTRLTVT.

The CDR3 loop is CASSIQGIATYEQYF. The CDR3 DNA reads as TGTGCCAGCAGCATTCAGGGTATAGCTACCTACGAGCAGTACTTC. The J gene is TRBJ2-7, the V gene TRBV7-2; a possible D gene is TRBD1 (5 bases). There are 15 residues in the CDR3. Germline V gives CDR1 SGHTA, CDR2 FQGNSA. The V end lost 5 bases, the J end lost 2 bases, and 16 bases lay between the germline ends.

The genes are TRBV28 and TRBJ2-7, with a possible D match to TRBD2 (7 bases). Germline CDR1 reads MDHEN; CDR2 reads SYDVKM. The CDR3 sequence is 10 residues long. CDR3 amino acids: CGGGGGEQYV. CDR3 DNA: TGTGGGGGCGGGGGCGGTGAGCAGTACGTC.

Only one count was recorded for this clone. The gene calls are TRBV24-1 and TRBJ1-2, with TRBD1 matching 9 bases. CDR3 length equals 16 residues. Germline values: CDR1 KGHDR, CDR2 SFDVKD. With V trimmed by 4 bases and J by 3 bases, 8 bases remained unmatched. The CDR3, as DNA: TGTGCCACCAGTGACACCCGGGACAGGGCTGACTATGGCTACACCTTC. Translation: CATSDTRDRADYGYTF.

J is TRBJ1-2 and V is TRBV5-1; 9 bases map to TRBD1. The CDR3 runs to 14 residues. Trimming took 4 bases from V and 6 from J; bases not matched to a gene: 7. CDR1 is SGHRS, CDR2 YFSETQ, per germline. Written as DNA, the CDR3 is TGCGCCAGCAGCCTTTCACAGGGGGCGAATGGCTACACCTTC. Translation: CASSLSQGANGYTF.

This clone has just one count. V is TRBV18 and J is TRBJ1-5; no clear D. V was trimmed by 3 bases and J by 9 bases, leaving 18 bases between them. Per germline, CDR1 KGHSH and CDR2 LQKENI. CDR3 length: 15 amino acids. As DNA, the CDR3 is TGTGCCAGCTCACCCGGCATGCAGGCCCTTTTGCCCCAGCATTTT. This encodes CASSPGMQALLPQHF.

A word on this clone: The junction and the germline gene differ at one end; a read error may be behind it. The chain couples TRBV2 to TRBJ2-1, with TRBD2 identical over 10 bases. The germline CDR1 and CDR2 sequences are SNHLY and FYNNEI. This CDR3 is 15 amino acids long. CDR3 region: CASREGLAGADEQFF. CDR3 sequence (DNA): TGTGCCAGCAGGGAAGGGCTAGCGGGGGCGGATGAGCAGTTCTTC.

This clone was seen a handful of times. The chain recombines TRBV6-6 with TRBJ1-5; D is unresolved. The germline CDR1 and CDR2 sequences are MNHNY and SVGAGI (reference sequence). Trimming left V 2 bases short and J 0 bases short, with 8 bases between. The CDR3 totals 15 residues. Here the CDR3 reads CASSYGPYSNQPQHF. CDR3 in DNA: TGTGCCAGCAGTTACGGGCCTTATAGCAATCAGCCCCAGCATTTT.

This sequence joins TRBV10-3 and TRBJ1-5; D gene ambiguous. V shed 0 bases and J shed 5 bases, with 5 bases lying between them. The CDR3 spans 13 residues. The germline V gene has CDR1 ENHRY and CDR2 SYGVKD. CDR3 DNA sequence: TGTGCCATCAGTGAGTCGCGAGATCAGCCCCAGCATTTT. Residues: CAISESRDQPQHF.

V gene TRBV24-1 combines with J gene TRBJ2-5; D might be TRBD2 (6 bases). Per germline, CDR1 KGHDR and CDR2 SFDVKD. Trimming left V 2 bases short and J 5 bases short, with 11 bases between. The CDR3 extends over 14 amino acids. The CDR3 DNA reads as TGTGCCACCAGTGATTACGGGGGTCGGGAGACCCAGTACTTC. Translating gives CATSDYGGRETQYF.

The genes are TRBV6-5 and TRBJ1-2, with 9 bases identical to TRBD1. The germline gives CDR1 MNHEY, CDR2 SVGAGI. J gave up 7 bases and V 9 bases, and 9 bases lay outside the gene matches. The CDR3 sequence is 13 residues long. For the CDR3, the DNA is TGTGCCAGTACCCGGGACAGGGCTCTTGGCTACACCTTC. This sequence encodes CASTRDRALGYTF.

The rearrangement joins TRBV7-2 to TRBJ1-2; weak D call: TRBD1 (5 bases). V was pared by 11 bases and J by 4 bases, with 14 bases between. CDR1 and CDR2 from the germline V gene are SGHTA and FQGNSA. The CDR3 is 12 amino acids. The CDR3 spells CAEGEGGYGYTF. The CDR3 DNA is TGTGCCGAAGGGGAGGGTGGCTATGGCTACACCTTC.

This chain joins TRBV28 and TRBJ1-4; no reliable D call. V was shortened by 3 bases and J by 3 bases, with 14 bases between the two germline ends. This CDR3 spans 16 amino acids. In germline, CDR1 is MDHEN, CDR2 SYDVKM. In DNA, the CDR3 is TGTGCCAGCAGTTTGGTGCGGGGTGGGGCTAATGAAAAACTGTTTTTT. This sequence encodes CASSLVRGGANEKLFF.

The chain's CDR3 is CASSLGGPYNEQFF. DNA of the CDR3: TGTGCCAGCAGCTTAGGGGGCCCCTACAATGAGCAGTTCTTC. The chain has TRBV7-2 and TRBJ2-1; TRBD1 is a possible D gene (5 bases). This CDR3 contains 14 residues. Germline loops: CDR1 SGHTA, CDR2 FQGNSA. With 1 base removed from V and 2 bases from J, the gap between germline ends came to 6 bases. Supplemented by reference TRBV7-2 and TRBJ2-1, the full variable domain reads GAGVSQSPSNKVTEKGKDVELRCDPISGHTALYWYRQSLGQGLEFLIYFQGNSAPDKSGLPSDRFSAERTGGSVSTLTIQRTQQEDSAVYLCASSLGGPYNEQFFGPGTRLTVL.

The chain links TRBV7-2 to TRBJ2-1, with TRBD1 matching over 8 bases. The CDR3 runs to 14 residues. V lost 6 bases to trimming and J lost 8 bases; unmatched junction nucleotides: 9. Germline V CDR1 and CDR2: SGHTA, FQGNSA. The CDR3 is CASRLDRAYDEQFF. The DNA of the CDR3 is TGTGCCAGCAGACTGGACAGGGCTTACGATGAGCAGTTCTTC.

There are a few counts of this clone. The CDR3 spells CASSQGTASGANVLTF. The DNA of the CDR3 is TGTGCCAGCAGCCAAGGGACAGCCTCTGGGGCCAACGTCCTGACTTTC. This chain connects TRBV4-2 to TRBJ2-6; TRBD1 is a possible D gene (6 bases). V was cut by 1 base and J by 0 bases, with 7 bases left in between. Germline V lookup: CDR1 LGHNA, CDR2 YNFKEQ. The CDR3 length is 16 residues.